This T cell receptor (beta chain) stems from a study of OX40 agonist ivuxolimab in advanced cancers. Study-wide context: Each patient was given ivuxolimab into a vein every 2 weeks, at 0.01 to 10 mg/kg.

This CDR3 comprises 15 residues. Germline loops: CDR1 SGHAT, CDR2 FQNNGV. Trimming took 3 bases from V and 0 from J, leaving 11 bases between them. The table came from immunoSEQ multiplex PCR; TCRdb's copy has only in-frame clones and leaves some out. Here the sample spans 65,000 to 85,000 clones, 90% to 95% being singletons. The sample here was CD4+ or CD8+ T cells sorted from blood, taken in a trial of the OX40 agonist ivuxolimab. This chain uses TRBV11-2 with TRBJ1-1; D not certain. The clonotype comes from an adult with an advanced solid tumor such as melanoma, head and neck, liver or kidney cancer. The CDR3 here is CASSFSQIMNTEAFF. The CDR3, as DNA: TGTGCCAGCAGCTTCTCACAGATAATGAACACTGAAGCTTTCTTT.